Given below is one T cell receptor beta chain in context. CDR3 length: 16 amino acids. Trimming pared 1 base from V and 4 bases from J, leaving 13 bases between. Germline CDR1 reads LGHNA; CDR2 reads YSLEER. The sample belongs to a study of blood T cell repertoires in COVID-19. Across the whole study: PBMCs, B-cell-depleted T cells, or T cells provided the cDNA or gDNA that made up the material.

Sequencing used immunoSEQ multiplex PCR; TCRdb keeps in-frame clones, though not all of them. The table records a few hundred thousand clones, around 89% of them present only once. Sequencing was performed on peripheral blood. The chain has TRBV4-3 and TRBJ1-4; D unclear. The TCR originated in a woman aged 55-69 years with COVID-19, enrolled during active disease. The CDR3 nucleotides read TGCGCCAGCAGCCAAGGTTGGAGCCTCGGTAATGAAAAACTGTTTTTT. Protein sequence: CASSQGWSLGNEKLFF.